The clone carrying this T cell receptor (beta chain) came up many times. Its antigen is unknown. This entry comes from a study of T cells in Graves' hyperthyroidism and ophthalmopathy. Study-level findings and limits: Most thyroid clonotypes with frequency above 0.001 were detected in blood.

Amplified regions were TCR beta CDR3 sequences from RNA transcripts. TCR CDR3 regions were first amplified by RT-PCR with HTBI primers. One entry per CDR3 protein, called by TCRdb with MiXCR from the multiplex PCR reads. Of about 180,000 distinct CDR3 sequences in the sample, 17% were seen once. This TCR came from a woman aged 50 to 65 with Graves' hyperthyroidism. The sequencing input was blood.

The CDR3 is CSARDQRGIYNEQFF. The CDR3 DNA follows: TGCAGTGCTAGAGACCAGCGGGGGATATACAATGAGCAGTTCTTC. This chain links TRBV20-1 with TRBJ2-1; 8 bases fit TRBD2. The trim removed 0 bases at V and 4 bases at J, leaving 5 bases unmatched. Germline CDR1 DFQATT, CDR2 SNEGSKA (reference sequence). This CDR3 contains 15 residues.